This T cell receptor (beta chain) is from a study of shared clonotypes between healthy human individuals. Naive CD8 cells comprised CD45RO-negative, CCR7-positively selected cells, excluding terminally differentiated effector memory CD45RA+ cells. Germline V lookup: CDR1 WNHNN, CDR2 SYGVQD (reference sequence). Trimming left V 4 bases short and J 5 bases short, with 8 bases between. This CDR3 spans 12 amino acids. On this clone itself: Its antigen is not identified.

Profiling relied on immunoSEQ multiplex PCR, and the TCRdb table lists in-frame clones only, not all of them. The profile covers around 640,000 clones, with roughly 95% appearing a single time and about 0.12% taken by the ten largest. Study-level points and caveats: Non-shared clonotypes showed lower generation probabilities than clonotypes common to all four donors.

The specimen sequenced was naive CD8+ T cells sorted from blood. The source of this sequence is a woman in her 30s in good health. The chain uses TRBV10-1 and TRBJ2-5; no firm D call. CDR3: CASSGPEETQYF. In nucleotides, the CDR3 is TGCGCCAGCAGTGGCCCCGAGGAGACCCAGTACTTC.